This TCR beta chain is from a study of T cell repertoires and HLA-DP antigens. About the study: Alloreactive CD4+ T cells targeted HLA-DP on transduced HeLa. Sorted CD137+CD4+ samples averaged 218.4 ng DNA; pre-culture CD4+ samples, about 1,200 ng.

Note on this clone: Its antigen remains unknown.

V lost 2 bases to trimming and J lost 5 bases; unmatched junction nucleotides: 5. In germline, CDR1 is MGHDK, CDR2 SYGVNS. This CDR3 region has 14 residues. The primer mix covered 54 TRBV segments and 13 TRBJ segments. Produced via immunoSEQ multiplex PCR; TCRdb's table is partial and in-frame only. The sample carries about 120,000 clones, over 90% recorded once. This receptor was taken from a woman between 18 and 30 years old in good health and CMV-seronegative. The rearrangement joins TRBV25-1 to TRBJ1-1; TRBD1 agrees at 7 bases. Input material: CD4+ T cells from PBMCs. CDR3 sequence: CASSEQGGVTEAFF. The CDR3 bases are TGTGCCAGCAGTGAACAGGGGGGGGTAACTGAAGCTTTCTTT.